This T cell receptor beta chain was sequenced in a study of technical replicates of blood from a handful of donors. The germline V gene encodes CDR1 LNHDA and CDR2 SQIVND (reference sequence). The trim removed 5 bases at V and 3 bases at J, leaving 4 bases unmatched. The length of the CDR3 is 14 residues. Method: immunoSEQ multiplex PCR; TCRdb's copy keeps in-frame clones and lacks some. The data show tens of thousands of clones, 85% to 95% seen once. Sequenced sample: T cells isolated from PBMCs. The sequence was obtained from a human donor in good health. The V and J genes are TRBV19 and TRBJ2-1, with TRBD1 matching 7 bases. This CDR3 is CASSETGVYNEQFF. The DNA of the CDR3 is TGTGCCAGTAGTGAAACAGGGGTCTACAATGAGCAGTTCTTC.